The clone carrying this T cell receptor (beta chain) was observed a few times. Its target is unknown. The data belong to a study of vaccination and CD4 T cells after COVID-19. In the study overall: Convalescents were six males and four females, two of them Hispanic.

Oncomine TCR Beta short-read sequencing was applied to DNA from cultured CD4+ T cells. MiXCR was run by TCRdb on the PCR reads, yielding one entry per CDR3 protein. The sample holds more than 7,500 distinct CDR3 sequences, 35% to 45% seen once. Treatment defined: approximately nine-day PBMC culture with coronavirus spike peptide pools or control peptides (ViraFEST assay). These CD4+ T cells came from an unexposed donor, sampled before the COVID-19 pandemic (2011-2018). The sequence was obtained from a human donor in good health. Material: CD4+ T cells from blood, cultured in vitro.

The CDR3 is CASSWEQVSSASPLHF. DNA of the CDR3: TGTGCCAGCAGCTGGGAACAAGTATCCTCGGCATCACCCCTCCACTTT. The chain employs TRBV7-2 and TRBJ1-6, with D hard to call. The germline V gene encodes CDR1 SGHTA and CDR2 FQGNSA. V lost 4 bases and J lost 10, with 20 bases in between. There are 16 residues in the CDR3. The variable domain in full, with the rest retrieved from reference TRBV7-2 and TRBJ1-6, is GAGVSQSPSNKVTEKGKDVELRCDPISGHTALYWYRQSLGQGLEFLIYFQGNSAPDKSGLPSDRFSAERTGGSVSTLTIQRTQQEDSAVYLCASSWEQVSSASPLHFGNGTRLTVT.